Described below is a single TCR beta chain sequence and its context. Its antigen is still unknown. This entry belongs to a study of T cell clonotyping in hematopoietic cell transplantation. Across the study: Cytoreduction preceded collection of pretransplant recipient samples.

Measured with immunoSEQ multiplex PCR; TCRdb has only the in-frame clones, and not every one. The table lists roughly 40,000 clones, 85% of them singletons, with roughly 2.8% in the top ten. Study results and caveats: Without cell sorting, CD4 versus CD8 contributions remain unresolved. Pathologically expanded recipient clonotypes increased progressively from day 30 to day 180 as diversity fell.

Time point here: recipient sample about 28 days before transplant, after cytoreduction. The material was peripheral blood mononuclear cells, obtained before stem cell transplant. The receptor comes from a man in his sixties with acute myeloid leukemia. Some clones in this sample may be carry-over from other donors' samples.

The CDR3 loop reads CASSYDREGQYF. CDR3 coding DNA: TGCGCCAGCAGTTACGACAGGGAAGGGCAGTACTTC. This chain links TRBV5-1 with TRBJ2-7, with 7 bases fitting TRBD1. CDR3 length equals 12 residues. Trimming cost V 5 bases and J 9 bases; bases outside gene matches: 8. Germline V gene lookup returns CDR1 SGHRS and CDR2 YFSETQ.